These 15 T cell receptor beta chains originate from one sample sequenced in a study of cytomegalovirus exposure and HLA in healthy donors listed by TCRdb under 2017. The receptor library was made with the immunoSEQ multiplex PCR assay. A mixture of 60 forward primers for TCR Vbeta segments and 13 reverse primers for TCR Jbeta segments was used in the multiplex PCR. TCRdb took over this immuneACCESS table, retaining in-frame rearrangements with V and J assigned. Such tables are incomplete; in checked studies, under half of the missing clones stem from an unresolved V gene, and the remainder is unexplained. The sample table shows some 65,000 clones, and about 78% are seen once. The top ten hold over 2.5% of the sample. Sequencing input: PBMCs. Receptors originate from a girl under 18 in good health and CMV-seropositive.

This sequence joins TRBV27 and TRBJ1-5; D not resolved. The germline V and J ends were trimmed by 5 bases and 1 base, with 9 bases remaining between them. This CDR3 has 14 residues. Germline loops: CDR1 MNHEY, CDR2 SMNVEV (reference sequence). CDR3 coding DNA: TGTGCCAGCAGTCGGGTCTGGAGCAATCAGCCCCAGCATTTT. Translated, it gives CASSRVWSNQPQHF.

The chain has TRBV4-1 and TRBJ1-1; the D gene is possibly TRBD1 (5 bases). CDR1 and CDR2 from the germline V gene are MGHRA and YSYEKL. The V end lost 2 bases, the J end lost 5 bases, and 15 bases lay between the germline ends. The CDR3 is 15 residues long. The CDR3 DNA sequence: TGCGCCAGCAGCCAACAACCAACCGACAGTACTGAAGCTTTCTTT. Its translation is CASSQQPTDSTEAFF.

The genes are TRBV29-1 and TRBJ2-5, with TRBD2 matching 12 bases. The trim removed 7 bases at V and 7 bases at J, leaving 7 bases unmatched. CDR3 length: 13 amino acids. Germline loops: CDR1 SQVTM, CDR2 ANQGSEA. As DNA, the CDR3 is TGCAGCGGGCGACTAGCGGGGGACGGGACCCAGTACTTC. Translated, it gives CSGRLAGDGTQYF.

This chain connects TRBV7-2 to TRBJ2-5; 7 bases are shared with TRBD2. Germline values: CDR1 SGHTA, CDR2 FQGNSA. The CDR3 length is 13 residues. Trimming took 1 base from V and 10 from J; bases not matched to a gene: 6. This chain's CDR3 is CASSLDREGSQYF. The CDR3 DNA reads TGTGCCAGCAGCTTAGATAGGGAGGGAAGCCAGTACTTC.

The chain recombines TRBV4-2 with TRBJ1-2, with 9 bases that match TRBD1. This CDR3 spans 16 amino acids. The V and J ends lost 4 bases and 0 bases, in that order; junction bases with no gene match: 6. Germline CDR1 reads LGHNA; CDR2 reads YNFKEQ. The CDR3: CASSPDRGDANYGYTF. CDR3 bases: TGTGCCAGCAGCCCTGACAGGGGGGACGCTAACTATGGCTACACCTTC.

The V call is TRBV30, the J call TRBJ1-5, with TRBD1 matching over 7 bases. Trimming removed 6 bases from V and 6 bases from J; junction bases left unmatched: 11. Germline V lookup: CDR1 GTSNPN, CDR2 SVGIG (reference sequence). The CDR3 covers 14 residues. CDR3 nucleotide sequence: TGTGCCTGTGAAGCCGGGACAGTCTTTCAGCCCCAGCATTTT. As protein: CACEAGTVFQPQHF.

Here the CDR3 reads CASSQVGRKGGKLFF. The CDR3 DNA is TGCGCCAGCAGCCAAGTCGGACGCAAAGGGGGAAAACTGTTTTTT. The chain joins TRBV4-1 to TRBJ1-4; D perhaps matches TRBD1 (6 bases). The V gene's germline CDR1 is MGHRA and CDR2 YSYEKL. The CDR3 loop spans 15 amino acids. Trimming took off 1 base at V and 10 bases at J, with 16 bases between the two ends.

This chain uses TRBV21-1 with TRBJ1-5; the table assigns TRBD1, which was not confirmed against the DNA. TRBV21-1 is reported as a pseudogene. The CDR3 consists of 18 residues. The CDR3 DNA reads as TGTGCCAGCAGCAAAGAGGTAGTAGGGGGACGTAGCAATCAGCCCCAGCATTTT. Encoded protein: CASSKEVVGGRSNQPQHF.

The V and J genes are TRBV10-1 and TRBJ2-1; 9 positions match TRBD1. The V segment lost 0 bases and the J segment 8 bases; nucleotides outside the gene matches: 5. CDR1 is WNHNN and CDR2 is SYGVQD in the germline V gene (reference sequence). The CDR3 extends over 15 amino acids. The CDR3 sequence is CASSESGTGIHEQFF. CDR3 DNA sequence: TGCGCCAGCAGTGAGTCGGGGACAGGGATCCATGAGCAGTTCTTC.

This clone was picked up one time. This chain joins TRBV19 and TRBJ2-7, with 9 bases identical to TRBD1. Per germline, CDR1 LNHDA and CDR2 SQIVND (reference sequence). V shed 9 bases, J shed 2 bases, and the junction held 11 bases outside the gene matches. This CDR3 spans 15 amino acids. As DNA, the CDR3 is TGTGCCAGATCACCGGGACAGGGCGCAACCTACGAGCAGTACTTC. Protein product: CARSPGQGATYEQYF.

The chain combines TRBV6-1 with TRBJ2-4, with D possibly matching TRBD1 (5 bases). The germline V gene encodes CDR1 MNHNS and CDR2 SASEGT. CDR3 size: 14 residues. V lost 8 bases and J 0 bases, leaving 11 bases between the germline ends. In DNA, the CDR3 is TGTGCCAGCCAACTTGACAGAGCCAAAAACATTCAGTACTTC. Residues: CASQLDRAKNIQYF.

The chain employs TRBV5-1 and TRBJ2-7; TRBD2 matches at 15 bases. With V trimmed by 0 bases and J by 6 bases, 13 bases remained unmatched. This CDR3 region has 19 residues. Germline V gives CDR1 SGHRS, CDR2 YFSETQ. The CDR3 spells CASSLEDSGLAGGLGEQYF. CDR3 bases: TGCGCCAGCAGCTTGGAGGATTCGGGACTAGCGGGAGGACTCGGCGAGCAGTACTTC.

This clone was seen only a few times. V usage is TRBV5-1 and J usage is TRBJ1-5; 9 positions agree with TRBD1. Germline loops: CDR1 SGHRS, CDR2 YFSETQ. Trimming cost V 7 bases and J 9 bases; bases outside gene matches: 11. The length of the CDR3 is 14 residues. The CDR3 region has the DNA TGCGCCAGCGCGCCCGGGGACAGGGAAGGGCCCCAGCATTTT. Protein sequence: CASAPGDREGPQHF. The variable domain in full, with the rest retrieved from reference TRBV5-1 and TRBJ1-5, is KAGVTQTPRYLIKTRGQQVTLSCSPISGHRSVSWYQQTPGQGLQFLFEYFSETQRNKGNFPGRFSGRQFSNSRSEMNVSTLELGDSALYLCASAPGDREGPQHFGDGTRLSIL.

The chain joins TRBV5-1 to TRBJ2-7, with TRBD1 as a possible D gene (5 bases). V lost 2 bases and J 6 bases, leaving 9 bases between the germline ends. Germline V lookup: CDR1 SGHRS, CDR2 YFSETQ. The CDR3 contains 12 residues. CDR3 in amino acids: CASSFPDSEQYF. For the CDR3, the DNA is TGCGCCAGCAGCTTCCCCGACAGCGAGCAGTACTTC.

The chain carries TRBV5-1 and TRBJ2-5; TRBD1 matches 11 bases. The V gene end was trimmed by 4 bases and the J gene end by 2 bases; junction bases not matched to a gene: 4. Per the germline V gene, CDR1 is SGHRS and CDR2 is YFSETQ. CDR3 size: 15 residues. CDR3 sequence (DNA): TGCGCCAGCAGCCCGGGGACAGGGGGACAAGAGACCCAGTACTTC. It specifies CASSPGTGGQETQYF.